What follows are 19 T cell receptor beta chains derived from one specimen sequenced in a study of T cell responses to AZD1222 COVID-19 vaccine. Libraries were prepared by immunoSEQ multiplex PCR; TCRdb keeps only in-frame clonotypes and omits some of them. The table lists roughly 150,000 clones, around 92% of them singletons. The material sequenced was peripheral blood, taken 28 days after the second AZD1222 dose. The receptors stem from an adult who received the AZD1222 COVID-19 vaccine.

The rearrangement uses TRBV7-8 and TRBJ1-3; no reliable D call. Germline CDR1 reads SGHVS; CDR2 reads FQNEAQ. The CDR3 runs 16 residues. Trimming shortened V by 4 bases and J by 2 bases, and 15 bases separated the two germline ends. The chain's CDR3 is CASSYGVRTAGNTIYF. The DNA for the CDR3 is TGTGCCAGCAGCTACGGGGTTAGGACTGCTGGAAACACCATATATTTT.

CDR3 DNA sequence: TGTGCCACCAGCAGAGGGGGGGACCAAGAGACCCAGTACTTC. Protein: CATSRGGDQETQYF. The gene calls are TRBV15 and TRBJ2-5; tentative D call: TRBD2 (6 bases). CDR3 size: 14 residues. Trimming shortened V by 1 base and J by 0 bases, and 6 bases separated the two germline ends. In germline, CDR1 is LNHNV, CDR2 YYDKDF (reference sequence).

This clone was counted only a few times. This rearrangement joins TRBV19 to TRBJ1-2; D gene unclear. The CDR3 covers 16 residues. The V end was cut by 2 bases, the J end by 8 bases, with 21 bases between. From germline, CDR1 is LNHDA and CDR2 SQIVND (reference sequence). The CDR3 reads CASSIPPNTVVSGYTF. CDR3 in DNA: TGTGCCAGTAGTATACCCCCAAATACCGTGGTGAGCGGCTACACCTTC.

The chain uses TRBV5-1 and TRBJ1-2; no clear D gene. Trimming pared 3 bases from V and 6 bases from J, leaving 15 bases between. This CDR3 has 14 amino acids. The germline V gene has CDR1 SGHRS and CDR2 YFSETQ. As DNA, the CDR3 is TGCGCCAGCAGCTCGGGCCAGAGGGTGGATGGCTACACCTTC. It codes for CASSSGQRVDGYTF.

The chain is built from TRBV12-3 or TRBV12-4 and TRBJ1-2; the match to TRBD1 covers 8 bases. The V segment lost 6 bases and the J segment 4 bases; nucleotides outside the gene matches: 4. The CDR3 is made up of 13 amino acids. The CDR3 protein is CASRTTGGYGYTF. DNA of the CDR3: TGTGCCAGCAGAACCACAGGGGGCTATGGCTACACCTTC.

The genes are TRBV11-3 and TRBJ2-1; D is ambiguous. The CDR3 is made up of 14 amino acids. V was pared by 5 bases and J by 10 bases, with 18 bases between. Germline V lookup: CDR1 SGHNT, CDR2 YENEEA. CDR3 sequence (DNA): TGTGCCAGCAGCCCGGGCACGGGCCCTAGGGAGCAGTTCTTC. Encoded protein: CASSPGTGPREQFF.

This clone is a singleton in its sample. The rearrangement joins TRBV10-3 to TRBJ1-4, with D maybe TRBD1 (5 bases). CDR1 ENHRY and CDR2 SYGVKD come from the germline V gene. V was cut by 0 bases and J by 5 bases, with 10 bases left in between. The CDR3 is 15 residues long. DNA of the CDR3: TGTGCCATCAGTGAGTCAGGGGCCTCAAATGAAAAACTGTTTTTT. This encodes CAISESGASNEKLFF.

Comment on this clone: The sample holds other DNA sequences that translate to the same CDR3. V gene TRBV5-1 combines with J gene TRBJ2-5; 11 bases line up with TRBD1. The CDR3 spans 16 residues. After removal of 0 bases from V and 2 bases from J, the junction contained 3 bases not matched to a gene. Germline V gene lookup returns CDR1 SGHRS and CDR2 YFSETQ. In DNA, the CDR3 is TGCGCCAGCAGCTTGGCCGGGACAGGGGGTCAAGAGACCCAGTACTTC. Its translation is CASSLAGTGGQETQYF.

The chain carries TRBV29-1 and TRBJ1-4; 7 bases map to TRBD1. Germline CDR1 and CDR2: SQVTM and ANQGSEA. This CDR3 comprises 13 residues. V shed 4 bases and J 7 bases; nucleotides not matched to a gene: 6. CDR3 sequence (DNA): TGCAGCGTTGTAGGGACAGAGATTGAAAAACTGTTTTTT. Protein product: CSVVGTEIEKLFF.

The chain is built from TRBV12-3 or TRBV12-4 and TRBJ1-2; D possibly corresponds to TRBD1 (6 bases). The length of the CDR3 is 12 residues. Trimming removed 7 bases at V and 10 bases at J, with 16 bases between. Here the CDR3 reads CASTTPGGAYTF. CDR3 DNA sequence: TGTGCCAGCACAACCCCGGGGGGGGCCTACACCTTC.

As for this clone: The same CDR3 is also encoded by other DNA sequences in this sample. The rearrangement links TRBV5-1 to TRBJ1-2; D uncertain. The V end lost 4 bases, the J end lost 5 bases, and 9 bases lay between the germline ends. This CDR3 region has 12 residues. The germline CDR1 and CDR2 sequences are SGHRS and YFSETQ. The CDR3 DNA is TGCGCCAGCAGCCTGGGGAGATATGGCTACACCTTC. Protein: CASSLGRYGYTF.

V usage is TRBV25-1 and J usage is TRBJ2-2; D tentatively fits TRBD1 or TRBD2 (6 bases each). V lost 3 bases and J 0 bases, leaving 14 bases between the germline ends. This CDR3 has 17 amino acids. Germline V gives CDR1 MGHDK, CDR2 SYGVNS. The CDR3 reads CASSELLGGPNTGELFF. CDR3 nucleotide sequence: TGTGCCAGCAGTGAGCTTCTGGGGGGCCCGAACACCGGGGAGCTGTTTTTT.

The V call is TRBV27, the J call TRBJ1-5, with D possibly being TRBD1 (5 bases). Germline V CDR1 and CDR2: MNHEY, SMNVEV (reference sequence). V was cut by 4 bases and J by 0 bases, with 13 bases left in between. The length of the CDR3 is 16 residues. CDR3 protein: CASSSRGPYSNQPQHF. The CDR3 coding sequence is TGTGCCAGCAGTTCTAGGGGCCCCTATAGCAATCAGCCCCAGCATTTT.

V is TRBV6-5 and J is TRBJ1-5; the D gene is possibly TRBD1 (5 bases). The V gene's germline CDR1 is MNHEY and CDR2 SVGAGI. The V end lost 6 bases, the J end lost 2 bases, and 14 bases lay between the germline ends. CDR3 length equals 15 residues. The CDR3 reads CASSVLGGGNQPQHF. In DNA, the CDR3 is TGTGCCAGCAGCGTTTTGGGGGGTGGCAATCAGCCCCAGCATTTT.

The gene calls are TRBV15 and TRBJ2-7; D is possibly TRBD1 (6 bases). This CDR3 spans 14 amino acids. Germline loops: CDR1 LNHNV, CDR2 YYDKDF (reference sequence). Trimming removed 0 bases from V and 4 bases from J, with 10 bases in between. The CDR3 coding sequence is TGTGCCACCAGCAGAGATCTAGGGGGATACGAGCAGTACTTC. This sequence encodes CATSRDLGGYEQYF.

This rearrangement joins TRBV12-5 to TRBJ1-4; the D is unclear. CDR3 length: 14 residues. Trimming shortened V by 2 bases and J by 1 base, and 5 bases separated the two germline ends. The germline V gene has CDR1 LGHNT and CDR2 FRNRAP. In nucleotides, the CDR3 is TGTGCTAGTGGTTTGTTCCAAACTAATGAAAAACTGTTTTTT. It specifies CASGLFQTNEKLFF.

The chain combines TRBV2 with TRBJ1-5, with D tentatively TRBD1 (6 bases). The CDR3 contains 15 residues. The germline gives CDR1 SNHLY, CDR2 FYNNEI. Trimming shortened V by 5 bases and J by 4 bases, and 15 bases separated the two germline ends. As DNA, the CDR3 is TGTGCCAGCAGTCCTACAGGGAATGGGAATCAGCCCCAGCATTTT. This encodes CASSPTGNGNQPQHF.

The V call is TRBV3-1 (or the pseudogene TRBV3-2), the J call TRBJ1-1; 9 bases agree with TRBD1. Germline assignment: CDR1 LGHDT and CDR2 YNNKEL (reference sequence). V was clipped by 4 bases and J by 6 bases; unmatched bases: 9. The CDR3 has 15 amino acids. The DNA for the CDR3 is TGTGCCAGCAGCCGGACCCTTGGGACAGGGTCTGAAGCTTTCTTT. Translating it yields CASSRTLGTGSEAFF.

This chain connects TRBV7-8 to TRBJ1-6, with D unclear. V was shortened by 1 base and J by 2 bases, with 15 bases between the two germline ends. CDR1 is SGHVS and CDR2 is FQNEAQ in the germline V gene. The CDR3 loop spans 18 amino acids. The CDR3, as DNA: TGTGCCAGCAGCTTAGGTGGCGCCCTGGGCACCTATAATTCACCCCTCCACTTT. It is translated as CASSLGGALGTYNSPLHF.